The 17 T cell receptor beta chains below were found in one sample sequenced in a study of blood T cell repertoires in COVID-19. Here immunoSEQ multiplex PCR was the method, and the copy in TCRdb shows in-frame clones only, minus some. The top ten hold approximately 1.3% of the sample, which has approximately 230,000 clones, almost 90% seen once. Source material: peripheral blood. Receptors originate from a man older than 75 with acute or convalescent COVID-19.

The rearrangement uses TRBV6-2 or TRBV6-3 and TRBJ2-7, with D unresolved. Germline loops: CDR1 MNHEY, CDR2 SVGEGT. CDR3 length: 14 amino acids. V lost 2 bases and J 2 bases, leaving 10 bases between the germline ends. The CDR3 reads CASSYNRHPYEQYF. CDR3 in DNA: TGTGCCAGCAGTTACAATCGACACCCCTACGAGCAGTACTTC.

The CDR3 DNA reads as TGTGCCAGCAGCTTAGGAGACAACTACAATGAGCAGTTCTTC. Its translation: CASSLGDNYNEQFF. J is TRBJ2-1 and V is TRBV7-6, with D uncertain. Germline CDR1 reads SGHVS; CDR2 reads FNYEAQ. Trimming took off 1 base at V and 3 bases at J, with 7 bases between the two ends. This CDR3 comprises 14 residues. The variable domain in full, with the rest retrieved from reference TRBV7-6 and TRBJ2-1, is GAGVSQSPRYKVTKRGQDVALRCDPISGHVSLYWYRQALGQGPEFLTYFNYEAQQDKSGLPNDRFSAERPEGSISTLTIQRTEQRDSAMYRCASSLGDNYNEQFFGPGTRLTVL.

The chain is built from TRBV6-1 and TRBJ2-1; 10 bases agree with TRBD2. The CDR3 is 16 amino acids. Germline trimming cut 4 bases from V and 0 bases from J; bases unmatched to any gene: 3. The V gene's germline CDR1 is MNHNS and CDR2 SASEGT. The DNA for the CDR3 is TGTGCCAGCAGTGGGACTAGCGGACCCTCCTACAATGAGCAGTTCTTC. Its translation is CASSGTSGPSYNEQFF.

The chain employs TRBV6-5 and TRBJ1-5; D call uncertain. The V end lost 8 bases, the J end lost 1 base, and 15 bases lay between the germline ends. The CDR3 covers 15 residues. CDR1 MNHEY and CDR2 SVGAGI come from the germline V gene. The CDR3 sequence: CASSPGVVSNQPQHF. In DNA form, the CDR3 reads TGTGCCAGCTCACCCGGGGTTGTGAGCAATCAGCCCCAGCATTTT.

V is TRBV6-1 and J is TRBJ2-5; 7 nucleotides line up with TRBD1. The length of the CDR3 is 14 residues. The junction had 9 bases not matched to a gene; V was cut back by 3 bases and J by 8 bases. Per germline, CDR1 MNHNS and CDR2 SASEGT. CDR3 region: CASSEGTALETQYF. CDR3 nucleotides: TGTGCCAGCAGTGAGGGGACAGCCCTAGAAACCCAGTACTTC.

The gene calls are TRBV5-4 and TRBJ2-3; 12 bases map to TRBD2. The V gene's germline CDR1 is SGHNT and CDR2 YYREEE (reference sequence). The CDR3 spans 16 residues. V dropped 1 base and J dropped 2; count of bases not matched to a gene: 2. CDR3 sequence reads: CASSLLAGGNTDTQYF. CDR3 DNA sequence: TGTGCCAGCAGCTTGCTAGCGGGGGGGAACACAGATACGCAGTATTTT.

This clone was counted a few times. The V call is TRBV9, the J call TRBJ2-5; D perhaps matches TRBD2 (5 bases). The germline gives CDR1 SGDLS, CDR2 YYNGEE. The CDR3 is 16 residues long. Trimming took 1 base from V and 1 from J, leaving 14 bases between them. CDR3 DNA: TGTGCCAGCAGCGTACGGGGAATGGGCCGCCAAGAGACCCAGTACTTC. This gives the protein CASSVRGMGRQETQYF.

The V call is TRBV28, the J call TRBJ2-7, with D unclear. From germline, CDR1 is MDHEN and CDR2 SYDVKM. The V and J ends lost 4 bases and 9 bases respectively, with 13 bases between them. The CDR3 consists of 12 residues. The CDR3 DNA sequence: TGTGCCAGCAGTTCTCTCAGACTGTCGCAGTACTTC. The encoded protein is CASSSLRLSQYF.

The chain couples TRBV9 to TRBJ2-1; the D gene is possibly TRBD2 (5 bases). The germline V gene encodes CDR1 SGDLS and CDR2 YYNGEE. This CDR3 has 15 residues. With 0 bases removed from V and 3 bases from J, the gap between germline ends came to 10 bases. The CDR3 coding sequence is TGTGCCAGCAGCGTAGCTACTGGGAGCTACAATGAGCAGTTCTTC. Its translation is CASSVATGSYNEQFF.

The J gene is TRBJ1-5, the V gene TRBV7-6; 10 nucleotides align to TRBD1. V shed 5 bases, J shed 4 bases, and the junction held 8 bases outside the gene matches. The CDR3 length is 16 residues. Germline assignment: CDR1 SGHVS and CDR2 FNYEAQ. CDR3 DNA sequence: TGTGCCAGCAGCCCTGGACAGGGGGTGAGAAATCAGCCCCAGCATTTT. It codes for CASSPGQGVRNQPQHF.

The V call is TRBV7-3, the J call TRBJ2-3; D might be TRBD1 (6 bases). The CDR3 is made up of 14 amino acids. Germline CDR1 reads SGHTA; CDR2 reads FQGTGA. Trimming removed 1 base from V and 5 bases from J, with 10 bases in between. The CDR3 DNA follows: TGTGCCAGCAGCTTAAAGGGACATGAAGATACGCAGTATTTT. Translation: CASSLKGHEDTQYF.

This chain links TRBV6-2 or TRBV6-3 with TRBJ2-1; 10 nucleotides agree with TRBD2. The CDR3 loop spans 16 amino acids. CDR1 MNHEY and CDR2 SVGEGT come from the germline V gene. V dropped 4 bases and J dropped 8; count of bases not matched to a gene: 11. CDR3 loop: CASSSPSGGGVDEQFF. CDR3 DNA sequence: TGTGCCAGCAGTTCACCCAGCGGGGGGGGTGTTGATGAGCAGTTCTTC.

The chain uses TRBV27 and TRBJ2-1, with TRBD1 identical over 8 bases. The CDR3 spans 15 residues. The V and J ends lost 5 bases and 6 bases, in that order; junction bases with no gene match: 9. The germline V gene encodes CDR1 MNHEY and CDR2 SMNVEV (reference sequence). The CDR3 reads CASSLRGRVSNEQFF. As DNA, the CDR3 is TGTGCCAGCAGTCTCAGGGGGCGCGTTAGCAATGAGCAGTTCTTC.

This clone showed up just once. This rearrangement joins TRBV3-1 (or the pseudogene TRBV3-2) to TRBJ2-7; 7 nucleotides agree with TRBD2. The CDR3 loop spans 13 amino acids. Germline loops: CDR1 LGHDT, CDR2 YNNKEL (reference sequence). With 7 bases clipped from V and 1 base from J, the junction kept 4 bases outside the gene matches. CDR3 DNA: TGTGCCAGCACCGGAGCGGGGTCCTACGAGCAGTACTTC. Protein: CASTGAGSYEQYF.

The chain recombines TRBV2 with TRBJ2-5; 8 nucleotides line up with TRBD2. After removal of 1 base from V and 7 bases from J, the junction contained 2 bases not matched to a gene. From germline, CDR1 is SNHLY and CDR2 FYNNEI. CDR3 size: 13 residues. The CDR3 region is CASSEVLAGTQYF. CDR3 nucleotide sequence: TGTGCCAGCAGTGAAGTCCTAGCGGGGACCCAGTACTTC.

The chain has TRBV9 and TRBJ2-1; 7 bases are shared with TRBD2. Unmatched junction bases numbered 13, after V lost 4 bases and J lost 6 bases. CDR3 size: 16 residues. The germline V gene has CDR1 SGDLS and CDR2 YYNGEE. CDR3: CASSPQVTSVRNEQFF. The CDR3 DNA sequence: TGTGCCAGCAGCCCTCAGGTTACTAGCGTACGCAATGAGCAGTTCTTC.

This chain joins TRBV5-1 and TRBJ2-3; 13 bases align to TRBD2. This CDR3 contains 16 residues. Looked up from germline, CDR1 is SGHRS and CDR2 is YFSETQ. V was pared by 2 bases and J by 4 bases, with 4 bases of the junction left unmatched. As DNA, the CDR3 is TGCGCCAGCAGCTTTGGACTAGCGGGAGCGCCAGATACGCAGTATTTT. Translation: CASSFGLAGAPDTQYF. The full variable domain, its missing parts supplied by reference TRBV5-1 and TRBJ2-3, is KAGVTQTPRYLIKTRGQQVTLSCSPISGHRSVSWYQQTPGQGLQFLFEYFSETQRNKGNFPGRFSGRQFSNSRSEMNVSTLELGDSALYLCASSFGLAGAPDTQYFGPGTRLTVL.